The 20 T cell receptor beta chains presented below share a single source sample, sequenced in a study of regulatory T cells in long-lasting Graves disease. Construction of the TCR beta libraries employed iRepertoire HTBI primers in conjunction with Arm-PCR of CDR3 regions. TCRdb analysed the multiplex PCR reads with MiXCR anew, one entry per CDR3 protein. The repertoire consists of 440,000 or so distinct CDR3 sequences, with about 16% occurring once and the leading ten covering about 10%. Time point of the sample: newly diagnosed GD, antithyroid drugs for less than 3 months. Extracted PBMC RNA gave rise to the TCR library. These same data were also listed under a study on T cells in Graves' hyperthyroidism and ophthalmopathy.

The sample in question was peripheral blood mononuclear cells (PBMCs), obtained at new diagnosis, from a patient treated with antithyroid drugs. The receptors shown here come from a woman in her 30s with Graves disease.

In regard to this clonotype: This likely stems from a read error, as it lies one base from a far larger clone. The V call is TRBV28, the J call TRBJ2-5, with D perhaps given as TRBD1 or TRBD2 (6 bases each). The ends were cut back, 6 bases at V and 11 bases at J, with 31 bases in the middle. This CDR3 has 17 residues. Germline CDR1 is MDHEN and CDR2 is SYDVKM. The CDR3 here is CASSRQIGGLGNNEQYF. The CDR3 DNA reads as TGTGCCAGCAGCCGCCAGATAGGGGGGCTGGGAAACAATGAGCAGTACTTC.

This clonotype was detected ten times or more. The V and J genes are TRBV20-1 and TRBJ2-7; D is uncertain. Germline V lookup: CDR1 DFQATT, CDR2 SNEGSKA (reference sequence). This CDR3 comprises 12 residues. Trimming left V 8 bases short and J 0 bases short, with 11 bases between. The CDR3 coding sequence is TGCAGTCTGTGGCCTAGCTCCTACGAGCAGTACTTC. Protein product: CSLWPSSYEQYF.

This clonotype was recorded many times. This chain links TRBV18 with TRBJ1-2; D is perhaps TRBD1 (6 bases). V was trimmed by 6 bases and J by 4 bases, leaving 12 bases between them. The length of the CDR3 is 13 residues. Germline CDR1 reads KGHSH; CDR2 reads LQKENI. The CDR3 nucleotides read TGTGCCAGCTCCGAGGGGGGATCCTATGGCTACACCTTC. Protein sequence: CASSEGGSYGYTF.

In this sample, this clonotype turned up many times. The chain carries TRBV7-3 and TRBJ2-2; 12 nucleotides align to TRBD2. The CDR3 loop spans 15 amino acids. Germline V gene data show CDR1 as SGHTA and CDR2 as FQGTGA. V shed 5 bases, J shed 4 bases, and the junction held 2 bases outside the gene matches. The CDR3: CASSPLAGGTGELFF. CDR3 sequence (DNA): TGTGCCAGCAGCCCACTAGCGGGGGGCACCGGGGAGCTGTTTTTT.

This clonotype was seen many times. The J gene is TRBJ2-5, the V gene TRBV9, with 11 nucleotides matching TRBD2. Germline V gene lookup returns CDR1 SGDLS and CDR2 YYNGEE. The CDR3 runs to 15 residues. V lost 0 bases to trimming and J lost 5 bases; unmatched junction nucleotides: 3. DNA of the CDR3: TGTGCCAGCAGCGTAGCGTTAGCGGGAGGGGAGACCCAGTACTTC. Amino acid sequence: CASSVALAGGETQYF.

The chain's CDR3 is CASSYSRGKNQPQHF. Written as DNA, the CDR3 is TGTGCCAGCAGTTACTCGAGGGGCAAGAATCAGCCCCAGCATTTT. The genes are TRBV6-5 and TRBJ1-5; D might be TRBD1 (5 bases). Trimming removed 0 bases at V and 4 bases at J, with 10 bases between. Germline CDR1 MNHEY, CDR2 SVGAGI. The CDR3 sequence is 15 residues long.

The sample holds a few counts of this clonotype. V gene TRBV6-1 combines with J gene TRBJ2-7; TRBD1 might be the D (6 bases). The V and J ends lost 6 bases and 6 bases respectively, with 15 bases between them. This CDR3 has 13 residues. Germline loops: CDR1 MNHNS, CDR2 SASEGT. CDR3: CASRATGGFEQYF. CDR3 in DNA: TGTGCCAGCAGAGCGACAGGCGGGTTCGAGCAGTACTTC.

This clonotype was seen many times. The chain uses TRBV2 and TRBJ1-5, with a tentative D call TRBD1 (5 bases). Trimming removed 6 bases from V and 2 bases from J, with 20 bases in between. The CDR3 runs to 17 residues. The germline CDR1 and CDR2 sequences are SNHLY and FYNNEI. CDR3: CASRLRGGSNGNQPQHF. CDR3 in DNA: TGTGCCAGCAGGCTCCGGGGGGGGTCTAATGGCAATCAGCCCCAGCATTTT.

This clonotype was observed many times. The chain recombines TRBV20-1 with TRBJ2-2, with 12 positions matching TRBD2. Trimming took 4 bases from V and 6 from J; bases not matched to a gene: 6. The CDR3 extends over 15 amino acids. CDR1 and CDR2 from the germline V gene are DFQATT and SNEGSKA (reference sequence). CDR3 nucleotides: TGCAGTGCTACGCCCGCTAGCGGGAGGGCCGGGGAGCTGTTTTTT. This gives the protein CSATPASGRAGELFF.

This clonotype was seen a few times. A much larger clone differs from this one at a single base, so this may be a read error. This rearrangement joins TRBV11-2 to TRBJ2-1; D might be TRBD1 (5 bases). The V and J ends lost 1 base and 5 bases respectively, with 15 bases between them. Germline CDR1 and CDR2: SGHAT and FQNNGV. This CDR3 has 16 amino acids. CDR3 in amino acids: CASSLGGGEIHNEQFF. The CDR3 DNA follows: TGTGCCAGCAGCTTAGGGGGCGGCGAGATCCACAATGAGCAGTTCTTC. The full variable domain, completed using reference TRBV11-2 and TRBJ2-1, is EAGVAQSPRYKIIEKRQSVAFWCNPISGHATLYWYQQILGQGPKLLIQFQNNGVVDDSQLPKDRFSAERLKGVDSTLKIQPAKLEDSAVYLCASSLGGGEIHNEQFFGPGTRLTVL.

This clonotype appeared many times. V is TRBV30 and J is TRBJ2-1; tentatively, D is TRBD2 (5 bases). Trimming took 2 bases from V and 9 from J, leaving 14 bases between them. CDR1 and CDR2 (germline): GTSNPN, SVGIG (reference sequence). The CDR3 contains 13 residues. The CDR3 is CAWSPLSALEQFF. The CDR3 bases are TGTGCCTGGAGTCCTCTTAGCGCTCTTGAGCAGTTCTTC.

Many counts were recorded for this clonotype. The chain links TRBV5-1 to TRBJ2-1, with D uncertain. Looked up from germline, CDR1 is SGHRS and CDR2 is YFSETQ. Trimming left V 3 bases short and J 7 bases short, with 17 bases between. The CDR3 has 15 amino acids. Here the CDR3 reads CASSSWDAGPNEQFF. CDR3 coding DNA: TGCGCCAGCAGCTCCTGGGATGCCGGCCCTAATGAGCAGTTCTTC.

This clonotype was picked up many times. The chain recombines TRBV28 with TRBJ2-2; 14 nucleotides agree with TRBD2. After removal of 7 bases from V and 4 bases from J, the junction contained 8 bases not matched to a gene. Per the germline V gene, CDR1 is MDHEN and CDR2 is SYDVKM. There are 17 residues in the CDR3. The CDR3: CASIAGLAGGGTGELFF. The DNA for the CDR3 is TGTGCCAGCATCGCCGGACTAGCGGGAGGAGGCACCGGGGAGCTGTTTTTT.

In its sample, this clonotype was seen a few times. A much larger clone lies one base from this, so it may be a read error. The chain couples TRBV7-9 to TRBJ2-1; a weak D match, TRBD1 (6 bases). CDR1 is SEHNR, CDR2 FQNEAQ, per germline (reference sequence). The CDR3 consists of 13 residues. V lost 5 bases and J 10 bases, leaving 15 bases between the germline ends. The CDR3 DNA reads TGTGCCAGCAGCCCCATGGACAGCTACGAGCAGTTCTTC. Translating gives CASSPMDSYEQFF.

This clonotype was seen only a few times. The J gene is TRBJ2-7, the V gene TRBV20-1; D possibly corresponds to TRBD1 (6 bases). This CDR3 comprises 12 residues. V gave up 6 bases and J gave up 7 bases, with 16 bases separating them. Germline V gene data show CDR1 as DFQATT and CDR2 as SNEGSKA (reference sequence). The CDR3, as DNA: TGCAGTGCAAGCAGGGGTGCCCCTGAGCAGTACTTC. This encodes CSASRGAPEQYF.

The table lists this clonotype with many counts. The chain has TRBV7-9 and TRBJ1-2; tentatively, D is TRBD1 (5 bases). From germline, CDR1 is SEHNR and CDR2 FQNEAQ (reference sequence). Trimming stripped 4 bases from V and 0 bases from J, with 12 bases between. This CDR3 is built from 15 residues. In DNA form, the CDR3 reads TGTGCCAGCAGCTCGACCAGGGACCCTAACTATGGCTACACCTTC. It specifies CASSSTRDPNYGYTF.

In this sample, this clonotype turned up many times. The chain is built from TRBV10-3 and TRBJ1-4; D unclear. CDR3 length equals 17 residues. Germline V gives CDR1 ENHRY, CDR2 SYGVKD. Trimming cost V 0 bases and J 7 bases, with 18 bases left between them. The CDR3: CAISESHPPGPSEKLFF. The CDR3 bases are TGTGCCATCAGTGAGTCGCATCCGCCAGGACCGAGTGAAAAACTGTTTTTT.

This clonotype was observed a handful of times. The genes are TRBV25-1 and TRBJ2-1; TRBD2 agrees at 11 bases. The CDR3 loop spans 15 amino acids. J was trimmed by 7 bases and V by 2 bases; bases with no gene match: 4. Germline V gene lookup returns CDR1 MGHDK and CDR2 SYGVNS. Here the CDR3 DNA reads TGTGCCAGCAGTGAAGGGTGGACTAGCGGGAATGAGCAGTTCTTC. Translation: CASSEGWTSGNEQFF. Full variable domain (missing parts from reference TRBV25-1 and TRBJ2-1): EADIYQTPRYLVIGTGKKITLECSQTMGHDKMYWYQQDPGMELHLIHYSYGVNSTEKGDLSSESTVSRIRTEHFPLTLESARPSHTSQYLCASSEGWTSGNEQFFGPGTRLTVL.

The chain employs TRBV27 and TRBJ2-1; perhaps TRBD2 as D (6 bases). The assigned J gene may be wrong: the sequence end matches TRBJ2-5 better. Germline CDR1 is MNHEY and CDR2 is SMNVEV (reference sequence). CDR3 length: 13 residues. The CDR3 sequence is CASSFGGWETQYF. CDR3 bases: TGTGCCAGCAGTTTTGGAGGGTGGGAGACCCAGTACTTC.

This clonotype has ten or more counts. This CDR3 is CASSPGLEHNEQFF. The CDR3 coding sequence is TGTGCCAGCAGCCCGGGACTGGAACACAATGAGCAGTTCTTC. The chain links TRBV28 to TRBJ2-1; perhaps TRBD2 as D (6 bases). The V gene's germline CDR1 is MDHEN and CDR2 SYDVKM. The CDR3 is 14 amino acids. Deletions cut 6 bases from V and 5 bases from J, with 14 bases between. The whole variable domain, remainder taken from reference TRBV28 and TRBJ2-1, is DVKVTQSSRYLVKRTGEKVFLECVQDMDHENMFWYRQDPGLGLRLIYFSYDVKMKEKGDIPEGYSVSREKKERFSLILESASTNQTSMYLCASSPGLEHNEQFFGPGTRLTVL.